This T cell receptor beta chain was observed in a study of cytomegalovirus exposure and HLA in healthy donors. Germline lookup yields CDR1 SGHRS and CDR2 YFSETQ. CDR3 size: 14 residues. The ends were cut back, 3 bases at V and 3 bases at J, with 13 bases in the middle. Both 60 Vbeta primers and 13 Jbeta primers went into the PCR. Assay used: immunoSEQ multiplex PCR; TCRdb lists only in-frame clones, some missing. The sample holds about 120,000 clones, roughly 70% seen once. The specimen sequenced was PBMCs. J is TRBJ2-7 and V is TRBV5-1; possible D gene TRBD1, 6 bases. The sequence derives from a woman younger than 30 in good health and CMV-seronegative. CDR3 nucleotides: TGCGCCAGCAGCTACGCCGAACAGGGCTACGAGCAGTACTTC. It specifies CASSYAEQGYEQYF. The full variable domain, completed using reference TRBV5-1 and TRBJ2-7, is KAGVTQTPRYLIKTRGQQVTLSCSPISGHRSVSWYQQTPGQGLQFLFEYFSETQRNKGNFPGRFSGRQFSNSRSEMNVSTLELGDSALYLCASSYAEQGYEQYFGPGTRLTVT.